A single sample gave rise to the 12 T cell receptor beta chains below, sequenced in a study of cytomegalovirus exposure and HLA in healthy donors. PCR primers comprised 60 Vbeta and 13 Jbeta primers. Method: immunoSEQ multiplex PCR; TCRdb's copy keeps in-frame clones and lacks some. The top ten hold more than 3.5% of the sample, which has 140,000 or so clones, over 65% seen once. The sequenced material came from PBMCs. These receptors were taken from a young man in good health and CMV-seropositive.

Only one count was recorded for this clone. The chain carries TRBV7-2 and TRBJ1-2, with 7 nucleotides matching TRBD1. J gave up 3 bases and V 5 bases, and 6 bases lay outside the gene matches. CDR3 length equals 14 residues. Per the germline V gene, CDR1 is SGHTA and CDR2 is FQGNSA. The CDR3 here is CASSPRQGDYGYTF. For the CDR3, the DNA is TGTGCCAGCAGCCCTCGACAGGGAGACTATGGCTACACCTTC.

Here the CDR3 reads CASNFGPGGNTEAFF. CDR3 in DNA: TGTGCCAGCAACTTTGGCCCAGGGGGCAACACTGAAGCTTTCTTT. The chain couples TRBV6-5 to TRBJ1-1; 8 bases align to TRBD1. Germline CDR1 is MNHEY and CDR2 is SVGAGI. The trim removed 7 bases at V and 2 bases at J, leaving 9 bases unmatched. CDR3 size: 15 residues.

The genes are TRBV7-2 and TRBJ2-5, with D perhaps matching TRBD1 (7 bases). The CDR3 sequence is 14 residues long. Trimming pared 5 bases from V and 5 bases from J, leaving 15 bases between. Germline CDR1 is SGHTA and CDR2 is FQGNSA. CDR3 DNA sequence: TGTGCCAGCAGCCCAGGGGGGCAGAGGGAGACCCAGTACTTC. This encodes CASSPGGQRETQYF.

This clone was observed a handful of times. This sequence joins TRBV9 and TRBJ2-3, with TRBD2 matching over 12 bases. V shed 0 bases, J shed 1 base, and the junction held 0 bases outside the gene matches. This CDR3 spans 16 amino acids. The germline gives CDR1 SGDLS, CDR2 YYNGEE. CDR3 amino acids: CASSVGTSGGTDTQYF. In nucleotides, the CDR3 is TGTGCCAGCAGCGTAGGGACTAGCGGGGGCACAGATACGCAGTATTTT.

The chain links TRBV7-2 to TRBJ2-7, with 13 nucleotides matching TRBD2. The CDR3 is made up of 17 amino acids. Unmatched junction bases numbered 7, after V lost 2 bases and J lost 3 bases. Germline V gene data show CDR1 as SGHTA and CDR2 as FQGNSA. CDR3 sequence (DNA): TGTGCCAGCAGCTTACGTGGACTAGCGGGAGCCCTCTACGAGCAGTACTTC. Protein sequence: CASSLRGLAGALYEQYF.

The CDR3 here is CASSPPLTSNNEQFF. CDR3 nucleotides: TGTGCCAGCAGCCCCCCTCTGACTAGCAACAATGAGCAGTTCTTC. This chain connects TRBV7-9 to TRBJ2-1; 7 bases are shared with TRBD2. The ends lost 5 bases at V and 5 bases at J; junction bases unmatched: 9. CDR3 length equals 15 residues. Germline V gene lookup returns CDR1 SEHNR and CDR2 FQNEAQ (reference sequence).

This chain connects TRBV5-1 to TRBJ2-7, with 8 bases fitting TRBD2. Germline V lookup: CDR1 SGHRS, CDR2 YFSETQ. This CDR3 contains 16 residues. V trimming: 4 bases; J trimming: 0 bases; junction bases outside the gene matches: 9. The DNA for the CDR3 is TGCGCCAGCAGCCCGGGGGGACTAGAGAGCTCCTACGAGCAGTACTTC. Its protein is CASSPGGLESSYEQYF.

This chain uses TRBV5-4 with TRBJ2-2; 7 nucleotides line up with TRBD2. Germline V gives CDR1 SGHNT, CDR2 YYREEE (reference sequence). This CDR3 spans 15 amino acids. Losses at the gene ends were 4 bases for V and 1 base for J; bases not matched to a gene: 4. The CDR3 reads CASSPGLVNTGELFF. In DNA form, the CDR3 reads TGTGCCAGCAGCCCTGGACTAGTGAACACCGGGGAGCTGTTTTTT.

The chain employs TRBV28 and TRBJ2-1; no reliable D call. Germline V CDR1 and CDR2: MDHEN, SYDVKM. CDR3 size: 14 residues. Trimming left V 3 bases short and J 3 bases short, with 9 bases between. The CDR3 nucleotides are TGTGCCAGCAGTTTTCCAGGCCTCTACAATGAGCAGTTCTTC. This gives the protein CASSFPGLYNEQFF. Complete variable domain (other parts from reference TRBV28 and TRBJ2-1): DVKVTQSSRYLVKRTGEKVFLECVQDMDHENMFWYRQDPGLGLRLIYFSYDVKMKEKGDIPEGYSVSREKKERFSLILESASTNQTSMYLCASSFPGLYNEQFFGPGTRLTVL.

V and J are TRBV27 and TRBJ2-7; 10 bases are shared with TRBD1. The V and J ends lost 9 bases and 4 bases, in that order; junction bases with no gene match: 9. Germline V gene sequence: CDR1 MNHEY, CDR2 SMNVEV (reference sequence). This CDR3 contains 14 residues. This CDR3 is CASSAWGQGYEQYF. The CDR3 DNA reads TGTGCCAGTTCGGCCTGGGGACAGGGGTACGAGCAGTACTTC.

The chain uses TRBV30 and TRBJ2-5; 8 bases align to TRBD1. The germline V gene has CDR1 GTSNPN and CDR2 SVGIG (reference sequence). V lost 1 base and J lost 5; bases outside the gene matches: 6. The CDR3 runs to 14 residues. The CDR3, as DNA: TGTGCCTGGAGTGGCTGGACAGGGACGGAGACCCAGTACTTC. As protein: CAWSGWTGTETQYF.

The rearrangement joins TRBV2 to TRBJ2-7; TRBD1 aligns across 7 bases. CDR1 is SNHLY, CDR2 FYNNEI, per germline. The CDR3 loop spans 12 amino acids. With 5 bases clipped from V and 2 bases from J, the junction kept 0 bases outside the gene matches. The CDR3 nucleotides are TGTGCCAGCAGTACAGGGGCCTACGAGCAGTACTTC. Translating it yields CASSTGAYEQYF.